This record covers a single T cell receptor beta chain. Its antigen is unidentified. These data come from a study of T cell responses to AZD1222 COVID-19 vaccine. Across the study: Timing groups of about 4 and about 12 weeks for second doses were pooled.

Broader study findings: Recipients of two AZD1222 doses showed rising Spike-specific TCR breadth and depth. Clonal diversity may have been underestimated, and the donors were mostly white British, with more females than males.

Sequencing was performed with immunoSEQ multiplex PCR; in TCRdb, only in-frame clones are kept and a portion is missing. The sample holds 110,000 to 150,000 clones, roughly 89% seen once. The CDR3 has 16 residues. Trimming took off 7 bases at V and 3 bases at J, with 19 bases between the two ends. Germline CDR1 LNHNV, CDR2 YYDKDF (reference sequence). The sample consisted of peripheral blood, taken on day 0 of AZD1222 vaccination. J is TRBJ2-1 and V is TRBV15, with D maybe TRBD2 (5 bases). The TCR sequence derives from an adult in good health. The CDR3 bases are TGTGCCACCACCCCCGACCCGGGGATACTCTACAATGAGCAGTTCTTC. Amino acid sequence: CATTPDPGILYNEQFF. The whole variable domain, filled in from reference TRBV15 and TRBJ2-1, reads DAMVIQNPRYQVTQFGKPVTLSCSQTLNHNVMYWYQQKSSQAPKLLFHYYDKDFNNEADTPDNFQSRRPNTSFCFLDIRSPGLGDTAMYLCATTPDPGILYNEQFFGPGTRLTVL.